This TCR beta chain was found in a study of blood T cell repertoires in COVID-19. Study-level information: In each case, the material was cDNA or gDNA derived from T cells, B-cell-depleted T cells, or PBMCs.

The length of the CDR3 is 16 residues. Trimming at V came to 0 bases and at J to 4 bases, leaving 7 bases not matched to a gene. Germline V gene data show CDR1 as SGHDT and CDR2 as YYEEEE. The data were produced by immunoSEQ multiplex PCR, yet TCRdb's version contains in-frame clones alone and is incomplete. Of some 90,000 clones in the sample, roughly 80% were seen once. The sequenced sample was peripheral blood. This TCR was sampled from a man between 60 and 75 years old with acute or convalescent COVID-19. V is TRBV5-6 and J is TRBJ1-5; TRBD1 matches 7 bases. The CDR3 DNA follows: TGTGCCAGCAGCTTGGGGACGACAGGGCGGAATCAGCCCCAGCATTTT. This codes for CASSLGTTGRNQPQHF.